This T cell receptor beta chain was documented in a study of immune characterization of retroperitoneal liposarcoma. This CDR3 contains 20 residues. The germline V and J ends were trimmed by 7 bases and 0 bases, with 25 bases remaining between them. Germline V gene sequence: CDR1 MNHNS, CDR2 SASEGT. This clonotype showed up just a few times. TCRdb analysed the PCR reads with MiXCR anew, one entry per CDR3 protein. Here the sample spans some 10,000 distinct CDR3 sequences, 20% to 30% being singletons. The TCR originated in a male donor with retroperitoneal liposarcoma. The chain has TRBV6-1 and TRBJ1-6; D is uncertain. The specimen sequenced was blood. This chain's CDR3 is CASNEGSNQIISSYNSPLHF. DNA for the CDR3: TGTGCCAGCAATGAGGGCAGTAACCAAATCATAAGCTCCTATAATTCACCCCTCCACTTT.